The next 24 T cell receptor beta chains were all read from a single sample in a study of blood T cell repertoires in COVID-19 (TCRdb year 2020). Library construction relied on the immunoSEQ multiplex PCR assay. TCRdb's version of the immuneACCESS table is confined to in-frame rearrangements and falls short of the full clone set. An unresolved V gene accounts for under half of the shortfall where checked; the remainder is of unknown origin. The sample contains around 180,000 clones, roughly four fifths of them found a single time. The ten largest clones add up to about 5.5% of the sample. The sequenced sample consisted of peripheral blood. The receptors derive from a woman aged 25 to 45 with acute or convalescent COVID-19.

This chain joins TRBV19 and TRBJ2-1; the D gene is possibly TRBD2 (5 bases). Germline V gene sequence: CDR1 LNHDA, CDR2 SQIVND (reference sequence). The CDR3 contains 15 residues. V dropped 5 bases and J dropped 2 bases, with 13 bases sitting between them. The DNA for the CDR3 is TGTGCCAGTAGTTTGGTGGGAGCCCCCTACAATGAGCAGTTCTTC. Its protein is CASSLVGAPYNEQFF.

The rearrangement uses TRBV6-5 and TRBJ2-1, with D possibly TRBD2 on 6 matching bases. Trimming took off 2 bases at V and 1 base at J, with 12 bases between the two ends. The CDR3 sequence is 16 residues long. The germline V gene has CDR1 MNHEY and CDR2 SVGAGI. The chain's CDR3 is CASSYGLTSSYNEQFF. The CDR3 nucleotides are TGTGCCAGCAGTTACGGACTAACCTCGTCCTACAATGAGCAGTTCTTC.

CDR3 in amino acids: CASSLSSEAFF. As DNA, the CDR3 is TGTGCCAGCAGCTTATCGAGTGAAGCTTTCTTT. The rearrangement links TRBV7-9 to TRBJ1-1; D is uncertain. The CDR3 has 11 amino acids. Looked up from germline, CDR1 is SEHNR and CDR2 is FQNEAQ (reference sequence). Trimming took 2 bases from V and 7 from J, leaving 5 bases between them.

The rearrangement links TRBV24-1 to TRBJ2-5; 7 bases align to TRBD1. The V segment lost 4 bases and the J segment 6 bases; nucleotides outside the gene matches: 16. CDR1 KGHDR and CDR2 SFDVKD come from the germline V gene. The CDR3 runs 17 residues. The CDR3 DNA follows: TGTGCCACCAGTGACACACAACAGGGGTCCTCCCTCCAGACCCAGTACTTC. Translating gives CATSDTQQGSSLQTQYF.

V and J are TRBV27 and TRBJ2-2, with D unresolved. The germline V gene encodes CDR1 MNHEY and CDR2 SMNVEV (reference sequence). The CDR3 consists of 12 residues. V lost 7 bases and J 4 bases, leaving 7 bases between the germline ends. CDR3 sequence (DNA): TGTGCCAGCAACACGGGCACCGGGGAGCTGTTTTTT. This translates into CASNTGTGELFF.

Note on this clone: This CDR3 fails to terminate in the conserved phenylalanine or tryptophan, so it likely reflects a read error. The limits of the CDR3 on the DNA are not certain, so only TCRdb's listed CDR3 is given. The chain uses TRBV28 and TRBJ1-1; TRBD1 is taken as the D call from the table, unchecked against the DNA. The CDR3 length equals 12 residues, ends included. Germline loops: CDR1 MDHEN, CDR2 SYDVKM. The CDR3 sequence: CASSSAGAVRFV.

The chain has TRBV9 and TRBJ1-2; 7 nucleotides align to TRBD1. Losses at the gene ends were 3 bases for V and 5 bases for J; bases not matched to a gene: 13. The CDR3 totals 16 residues. Looked up from germline, CDR1 is SGDLS and CDR2 is YYNGEE. CDR3 region: CASSGRDSLDGYGYTF. Written as DNA, the CDR3 is TGTGCCAGCAGCGGCCGGGACAGTCTGGACGGATATGGCTACACCTTC.

The chain joins TRBV19 to TRBJ1-3; D is possibly TRBD1 (6 bases). Germline values: CDR1 LNHDA, CDR2 SQIVND (reference sequence). The ends were cut back, 7 bases at V and 0 bases at J, with 10 bases in the middle. The CDR3 sequence is 14 residues long. CDR3 in DNA: TGTGCCAGTAAGACAGGACACTCTGGAAACACCATATATTTT. Its translation: CASKTGHSGNTIYF.

The rearrangement links TRBV4-3 to TRBJ2-2; tentative D call: TRBD1 (6 bases). CDR3 length equals 16 residues. From germline, CDR1 is LGHNA and CDR2 YSLEER. Trimming took off 0 bases at V and 4 bases at J, with 12 bases between the two ends. The CDR3 nucleotides are TGCGCCAGCAGCCAAGATCGCCCAGGGGTCACCGGGGAGCTGTTTTTT. This translates into CASSQDRPGVTGELFF.

The chain joins TRBV29-1 to TRBJ1-1; D gene unclear. V was trimmed by 6 bases and J by 1 base, leaving 21 bases between them. This CDR3 has 16 residues. From germline, CDR1 is SQVTM and CDR2 ANQGSEA. The CDR3 DNA reads TGCAGCGTGCAGCCGTGGGAGGTATCCGAGAACACTGAAGCTTTCTTT. This gives the protein CSVQPWEVSENTEAFF. Based on the CDR3 plus reference TRBV29-1 and TRBJ1-1, the full variable domain is SAVISQKPSRDICQRGTSLTIQCQVDSQVTMMFWYRQQPGQSLTLIATANQGSEATYESGFVIDKFPISRPNLTFSTLTVSNMSPEDSSIYLCSVQPWEVSENTEAFFGQGTRLTVV.

The sample holds one count of this clone. CDR3: CASSGGQGSRNEQFF. CDR3 sequence (DNA): TGTGCCAGCAGCGGGGGACAGGGTTCGAGGAATGAGCAGTTCTTC. The chain is built from TRBV9 and TRBJ2-1, with 9 nucleotides matching TRBD1. V was clipped by 3 bases and J by 7 bases; unmatched bases: 8. Germline V CDR1 and CDR2: SGDLS, YYNGEE. The CDR3 has 15 amino acids.

This rearrangement joins TRBV7-2 to TRBJ2-1, with 10 bases lining up with TRBD1. Germline CDR1 SGHTA, CDR2 FQGNSA. The CDR3 is 15 residues long. J lost 3 bases, V lost 4 bases, and 3 bases had no gene match. The CDR3 region has the DNA TGTGCCAGCAGCTCGACAGGGGGCCACTACAATGAGCAGTTCTTC. This sequence encodes CASSSTGGHYNEQFF. Supplemented by reference TRBV7-2 and TRBJ2-1, the full variable domain reads GAGVSQSPSNKVTEKGKDVELRCDPISGHTALYWYRQSLGQGLEFLIYFQGNSAPDKSGLPSDRFSAERTGGSVSTLTIQRTQQEDSAVYLCASSSTGGHYNEQFFGPGTRLTVL.

The V gene is TRBV30, the J gene TRBJ1-6; 9 bases fit TRBD1. The germline V gene encodes CDR1 GTSNPN and CDR2 SVGIG (reference sequence). V dropped 0 bases and J dropped 10; count of bases not matched to a gene: 10. CDR3 length equals 16 residues. CDR3 region: CAWSVVVGDRGSPLHF. The CDR3 DNA follows: TGTGCCTGGAGTGTAGTAGTGGGTGACAGGGGGTCACCCCTCCACTTT. Full variable domain (outside the CDR3, taken from reference TRBV30 and TRBJ1-6): SQTIHQWPATLVQPVGSPLSLECTVEGTSNPNLYWYRQAAGRGLQLLFYSVGIGQISSEVPQNLSASRPQDRQFILSSKKLLLSDSGFYLCAWSVVVGDRGSPLHFGNGTRLTVT.

This chain links TRBV27 with TRBJ1-5; TRBD1 might be the D (6 bases). Per the germline V gene, CDR1 is MNHEY and CDR2 is SMNVEV (reference sequence). The CDR3 is 15 amino acids. The ends were cut back, 5 bases at V and 4 bases at J, with 15 bases in the middle. DNA of the CDR3: TGTGCCAGCAGTCCACAGGGCATGCGGAATCAGCCCCAGCATTTT. It codes for CASSPQGMRNQPQHF.

There are a few counts of this clone. The V call is TRBV7-9, the J call TRBJ1-5; no clear D. Deletions cut 7 bases from V and 4 bases from J, with 11 bases between. There are 13 residues in the CDR3. CDR1 and CDR2 (germline): SEHNR, FQNEAQ (reference sequence). The CDR3 DNA is TGTGCCAGCACCGCTAGAGAGAATCAGCCCCAGCATTTT. This sequence encodes CASTARENQPQHF.

This chain uses TRBV28 with TRBJ2-6; 7 positions match TRBD1. The V and J ends lost 6 bases and 5 bases, in that order; junction bases with no gene match: 13. The CDR3 consists of 17 residues. Germline V gene data show CDR1 as MDHEN and CDR2 as SYDVKM. CDR3 DNA: TGTGCCAGCAGCCCTACCCTCAGGGGGACAAGGGCCAACGTCCTGACTTTC. This encodes CASSPTLRGTRANVLTF.

The chain uses TRBV7-2 and TRBJ2-7, with 10 bases identical to TRBD1. The germline V gene encodes CDR1 SGHTA and CDR2 FQGNSA. The CDR3 loop spans 15 amino acids. The trim removed 6 bases at V and 2 bases at J, leaving 7 bases unmatched. CDR3 sequence: CASRYDRGPAYEQYF. The CDR3, as DNA: TGTGCCAGCAGGTACGACAGGGGGCCCGCCTACGAGCAGTACTTC.

This chain uses TRBV6-2 or TRBV6-3 with TRBJ1-1, with D maybe TRBD1 (5 bases). V was clipped by 2 bases and J by 13 bases, with 14 bases between them. CDR3 length: 12 amino acids. The germline gives CDR1 MNHEY, CDR2 SVGEGT. The CDR3 region has the DNA TGTGCCAGCAGTTACCAGCAGGGTAAAGGTTTCTTT. Encoded protein: CASSYQQGKGFF.

The chain is built from TRBV5-6 and TRBJ2-1, with D perhaps TRBD2 (6 bases). The length of the CDR3 is 14 residues. CDR1 is SGHDT, CDR2 YYEEEE, per germline. The V end was cut by 4 bases, the J end by 3 bases, with 11 bases between. The CDR3 protein is CASSAGTVYNEQFF. As DNA, the CDR3 is TGTGCCAGCAGCGCGGGGACTGTCTACAATGAGCAGTTCTTC.

This CDR3 is CSVITVTEAFF. Written as DNA, the CDR3 is TGCAGCGTAATCACAGTCACTGAAGCTTTCTTT. The genes are TRBV29-1 and TRBJ1-1; D unresolved. Germline values: CDR1 SQVTM, CDR2 ANQGSEA. The CDR3 is made up of 11 amino acids. Trimming shortened V by 6 bases and J by 4 bases, and 9 bases separated the two germline ends. The full variable domain, rest sourced from reference TRBV29-1 and TRBJ1-1, is SAVISQKPSRDICQRGTSLTIQCQVDSQVTMMFWYRQQPGQSLTLIATANQGSEATYESGFVIDKFPISRPNLTFSTLTVSNMSPEDSSIYLCSVITVTEAFFGQGTRLTVV.

V is TRBV28 and J is TRBJ1-2, with 9 bases lining up with TRBD1. The CDR3 length is 13 residues. Per germline, CDR1 MDHEN and CDR2 SYDVKM. V trimming: 6 bases; J trimming: 5 bases; junction bases outside the gene matches: 4. Here the CDR3 reads CASRDRGTYGYTF. DNA for the CDR3: TGTGCCAGCAGGGACAGGGGAACTTATGGCTACACCTTC.

V usage is TRBV5-8 and J usage is TRBJ1-1, with 8 bases matching TRBD1. This CDR3 has 14 residues. The ends lost 4 bases at V and 6 bases at J; junction bases unmatched: 8. CDR1 and CDR2 from the germline V gene are SGHTS and YDEGEE. The CDR3 protein is CASSPGQGWSEAFF. The CDR3 nucleotides are TGTGCCAGCAGCCCCGGACAGGGATGGTCTGAAGCTTTCTTT.

V usage is TRBV28 and J usage is TRBJ2-2; 8 bases are a match to TRBD2. V gave up 6 bases and J gave up 8 bases; unmatched junction bases: 8. The germline gives CDR1 MDHEN, CDR2 SYDVKM. The CDR3 totals 14 residues. The CDR3 reads CASRSTSALGELFF. The CDR3 coding sequence is TGTGCCAGCAGGTCGACTAGCGCCTTAGGGGAGCTGTTTTTT.

The chain joins TRBV6-5 to TRBJ1-5; TRBD1 agrees at 8 bases. The germline gives CDR1 MNHEY, CDR2 SVGAGI. CDR3 length equals 15 residues. Losses at the gene ends were 7 bases for V and 1 base for J; bases not matched to a gene: 6. DNA for the CDR3: TGTGCCAGCATCCTCCGGACAGGGAGCAATCAGCCCCAGCATTTT. Protein sequence: CASILRTGSNQPQHF.